These T cell receptor beta chains were read from a single sample in a study of blood T cell repertoires in COVID-19. Sequencing used immunoSEQ multiplex PCR; TCRdb keeps in-frame clones, though not all of them. The sample has more than 250,000 clones; 80% to 90% are singletons. Sequencing was done on a sample of PBMCs or T cells enriched from blood (not recorded which). These receptor sequences come from a young woman who had recovered from COVID-19. The CDR3 runs from the conserved cysteine through the conserved F or W. D genes are given only for firm matches. Clone size is given for some rows only: seen once, a few or many times, or a class if the clone is expanded.

>TRBD1|TRBJ1-1|.|TRBV29-1
CSAGTGWAMNTEAFF
TGCAGCGCCGGGACAGGCTGGGCGATGAACACTGAAGCTTTCTTT
>.|TRBJ2-3|once|TRBV2
CASSEKGSARPEYF
TGTGCCAGCAGTGAGAAGGGTAGCGCTAGGCCCGAGTATTTT
>.|TRBJ1-5|.|TRBV2
CASHEGETLDSNQPQHF
TGTGCCAGCCATGAGGGTGAAACACTGGATTCCAATCAGCCCCAGCATTTT
>.|TRBJ1-2|.|TRBV5-6
CASSLGLAGIHGYTF
TGTGCCAGCAGCTTGGGTTTGGCAGGGATCCATGGCTACACCTTC
>.|TRBJ2-3|.|TRBV9
CASSVDLYTDTQYF
TGTGCCAGCAGCGTAGACCTCTACACAGATACGCAGTATTTT
>TRBD1|TRBJ1-3|.|TRBV10-3
CAITRDRGERNTIYF
TGTGCCATCACCCGGGACAGGGGGGAGCGAAACACCATATATTTT
>.|TRBJ2-7|.|TRBV5-6
CASVGATSYEQYF
TGTGCCAGCGTAGGGGCAACGTCCTACGAGCAGTACTTC
>TRBD1|TRBJ2-7|.|TRBV28
CASSLPRGPYEQYF
TGTGCCAGCAGTCTCCCTAGGGGGCCCTACGAGCAGTACTTC
>TRBD2|TRBJ2-3|.|TRBV5-1
CASSSVPSGGAGKDTQYF
TGCGCCAGCAGCTCGGTACCTAGCGGGGGGGCCGGAAAAGATACGCAGTATTTT
>.|TRBJ1-2|.|TRBV19
CASSPSFFNYGYTF
TGTGCCAGTAGTCCTTCTTTTTTCAACTATGGCTACACCTTC
>.|TRBJ1-3|.|TRBV7-8
CASSPSTGNGNTIYF
TGTGCCAGCAGCCCCTCAACAGGGAATGGAAACACCATATATTTT
>.|TRBJ1-2|.|TRBV11-3
CASSSHFKIPRNYGYTF
TGTGCCAGCAGTTCTCATTTTAAAATACCCCGGAACTATGGCTACACCTTC
>.|TRBJ1-2|once|TRBV18
CASSLPGRLDGYTF
TGTGCCAGCTCACTACCGGGCAGGCTCGATGGCTACACCTTC
>.|TRBJ2-4|.|TRBV10-1
CASRAPGREIAKNIQYF
TGCGCCAGCAGGGCCCCAGGGCGAGAGATAGCCAAAAACATTCAGTACTTC
>.|TRBJ2-7|few|TRBV18
CASSPGGGQGEQYF
TGTGCCAGCTCACCAGGGGGAGGCCAGGGCGAGCAGTACTTC
>.|TRBJ1-5|.|TRBV7-2
CASSRGGNQPQHF
TGTGCCAGCAGCCGGGGTGGCAATCAGCCCCAGCATTTT
>TRBD1|TRBJ2-5|.|TRBV4-2
CASSLQPGGIETQYF
TGTGCCAGCAGCCTCCAGCCAGGGGGAATCGAGACCCAGTACTTC
>.|TRBJ1-4|.|TRBV4-2
CASSQGTGNEKLFF
TGTGCCAGCAGCCAAGGAACAGGAAATGAAAAACTGTTTTTT
>.|TRBJ1-5|.|TRBV28
CASRPDRSDRPQHF
TGTGCCAGCAGGCCAGACAGGTCCGATCGGCCCCAGCATTTT
>.|TRBJ2-7|once|TRBV27
CASSPGGGRASYEQYF
TGTGCCAGCTCCCCAGGAGGCGGGCGGGCCTCCTACGAGCAGTACTTC
>.|TRBJ2-3|.|TRBV7-9
CASSTMDSPTDTQYF
TGTGCCAGCAGCACCATGGACAGCCCCACAGATACGCAGTATTTT
>.|TRBJ1-2|.|TRBV2
CASSPSMGNSNYGYTF
TGTGCCAGCAGCCCGTCCATGGGCAATTCTAACTATGGCTACACCTTC
>.|TRBJ1-2|.|TRBV6-5
CASNPTGPYGYTF
TGTGCCAGCAACCCAACAGGACCCTATGGCTACACCTTC
>.|TRBJ1-3|.|TRBV6-5
CASSYSTGYVGNTIYF
TGTGCCAGCAGTTACTCCACAGGGTACGTCGGAAACACCATATATTTT
>TRBD1|TRBJ1-5|.|TRBV4-1
CASSPTGPGNQPQHF
TGCGCCAGCAGCCCGACAGGGCCTGGCAATCAGCCCCAGCATTTT
>TRBD1|TRBJ1-5|.|TRBV28
CASIPGQGVVQPQHF
TGTGCCAGCATCCCCGGGCAGGGGGTAGTTCAGCCCCAGCATTTT
>.|TRBJ1-5|.|TRBV29-1
CSVRDQIGGNQPQHF
TGCAGCGTTCGAGACCAAATAGGGGGCAATCAGCCCCAGCATTTT
>.|TRBJ2-3|.|TRBV4-3
CASSRRSGTVNRDTQYF
TGCGCCAGCAGCCGCCGATCCGGGACTGTAAATAGGGATACGCAGTATTTT
>.|TRBJ1-1|.|TRBV5-1
CASSFSPQGTEAFF
TGCGCCAGCAGCTTTTCTCCACAGGGCACTGAAGCTTTCTTT
>.|TRBJ1-2|many|TRBV5-5
CASSPLLLGQHGYTF
TGTGCCAGCAGCCCCCTCCTCCTGGGACAACACGGCTACACCTTC
>TRBD2|TRBJ2-1|.|TRBV18
CASSPPGGSYNEQFF
TGTGCCAGCTCACCTCCGGGGGGCTCCTACAATGAGCAGTTCTTC
>.|TRBJ1-2|.|TRBV7-8
CASSPLGQDIGYTF
TGTGCCAGCAGCCCTCTCGGGCAGGACATCGGCTACACCTTC
>.|TRBJ1-4|.|TRBV28
CASTSVGAGNEKLFF
TGTGCCAGCACCTCCGTGGGGGCCGGTAATGAAAAACTGTTTTTT
>.|TRBJ1-1|.|TRBV7-9
CASSYGGNTEAFF
TGTGCCAGCAGCTACGGAGGGAACACTGAAGCTTTCTTT
>TRBD1|TRBJ1-1|.|TRBV10-2
CASSDPDRGHTEAFF
TGCGCCAGCAGTGACCCGGACAGGGGTCACACTGAAGCTTTCTTT
>TRBD1|TRBJ2-7|.|TRBV5-1
CASSPYGDSSYEQYF
TGCGCCAGCAGCCCGTACGGGGACAGCTCCTACGAGCAGTACTTC
>TRBD1|TRBJ2-7|.|TRBV5-6
CASSLGTGAYEQYF
TGTGCCAGCAGCCTCGGGACAGGGGCCTACGAGCAGTACTTC
>.|TRBJ2-7|.|TRBV30
CAWSVQSWASTYEQYF
TGTGCCTGGAGTGTACAGTCCTGGGCATCAACCTACGAGCAGTACTTC
>TRBD1|TRBJ1-2|.|TRBV7-8
CASSATGGRGYGYTF
TGTGCCAGCAGCGCAACAGGGGGCCGGGGCTATGGCTACACCTTC
>.|TRBJ2-1|once|TRBV5-4
CASSSTYRGGSYNEQFF
TGTGCCAGCAGCTCGACCTACAGAGGGGGCTCCTACAATGAGCAGTTCTTC
>.|TRBJ1-5|.|TRBV28
CASGRIRNQPQHF
TGTGCCAGTGGCAGGATTCGCAATCAGCCCCAGCATTTT
>TRBD1|TRBJ1-1|.|TRBV19
CASSVTGSFTEAFF
TGTGCCAGTAGTGTGACAGGGTCGTTCACTGAAGCTTTCTTT
>TRBD1|TRBJ2-3|.|TRBV5-8
CASSAGTGGTDTQYF
TGTGCCAGCAGCGCCGGGACAGGGGGCACAGATACGCAGTATTTT
>.|TRBJ1-1|.|TRBV5-1
CASSLGQSGTEAFF
TGCGCCAGCAGCTTGGGTCAATCAGGAACTGAAGCTTTCTTT
>.|TRBJ1-5|.|TRBV10-1
CASSDFTLRGITNQPQHF
TGCGCCAGCAGTGACTTCACGTTACGAGGGATCACCAATCAGCCCCAGCATTTT
>TRBD1|TRBJ1-5|.|TRBV10-3
CAISERKQGNQPQHF
TGTGCCATCAGTGAGCGGAAACAGGGGAATCAGCCCCAGCATTTT